The clone carrying this T cell receptor beta chain came up a few times. Per the authors' pipeline: Quantification of nucleated cells was approximated via reference gene primer amplification. Method: immunoSEQ multiplex PCR; TCRdb's copy keeps in-frame clones and lacks some. Clonal size and the V and J genes are those of that table, whereas D and trimming came from the DNA. Among 100,000 to 120,000 clones, over 65% were seen once, and the ten largest hold 3% to 4.5%. The sample belongs to a study of blood T cell repertoires in COVID-19. Study in general: Samples taken during acute and convalescent COVID-19 were collected in the United States, Italy and Spain. Nucleic acid was either cDNA or gDNA, and it came from T cells, B-cell-depleted T cells, or PBMCs.

Trimming pared 5 bases from V and 6 bases from J, leaving 16 bases between. CDR1 and CDR2 from the germline V gene are SEHNR and FQNEAQ (reference sequence). The CDR3 totals 14 residues. This TCR was recovered from an elderly woman with acute or convalescent COVID-19. Source material: peripheral blood. The V gene is TRBV7-9, the J gene TRBJ1-2; perhaps TRBD1 as D (5 bases). The CDR3 DNA is TGTGCCAGCAGCCTTACGACAGAGCAGCATGGCTACACCTTC. Residues: CASSLTTEQHGYTF.